This entry is about one T cell receptor beta chain. The CDR3 has 14 residues. V dropped 5 bases and J dropped 7 bases, with 15 bases sitting between them. Germline loops: CDR1 SGHTA, CDR2 FQGNSA. TCRdb keeps only in-frame clones here, not all; method: immunoSEQ multiplex PCR. The sample records 60,000 to 95,000 clones, over 65% being singletons. This sample is part of a study of radiation and T cells in renal cell carcinoma. As to time point: blood 4 weeks post-SBRT, at nephrectomy. Regarding treatment: 15 Gy SBRT to primary tumor, nephrectomy 4 weeks later. This renal cell carcinoma was of the clear cell type.

The chain couples TRBV7-2 to TRBJ2-1; either TRBD1 or TRBD2 may supply D (6 bases each). The input for sequencing was blood, taken from a patient whose treatment included radiotherapy and nephrectomy. The sequence derives from a woman aged 55-70 years with renal cell carcinoma. The CDR3 here is CASSPGAVVNEQFF. The CDR3 DNA sequence: TGTGCCAGCAGCCCGGGGGCAGTGGTGAATGAGCAGTTCTTC.